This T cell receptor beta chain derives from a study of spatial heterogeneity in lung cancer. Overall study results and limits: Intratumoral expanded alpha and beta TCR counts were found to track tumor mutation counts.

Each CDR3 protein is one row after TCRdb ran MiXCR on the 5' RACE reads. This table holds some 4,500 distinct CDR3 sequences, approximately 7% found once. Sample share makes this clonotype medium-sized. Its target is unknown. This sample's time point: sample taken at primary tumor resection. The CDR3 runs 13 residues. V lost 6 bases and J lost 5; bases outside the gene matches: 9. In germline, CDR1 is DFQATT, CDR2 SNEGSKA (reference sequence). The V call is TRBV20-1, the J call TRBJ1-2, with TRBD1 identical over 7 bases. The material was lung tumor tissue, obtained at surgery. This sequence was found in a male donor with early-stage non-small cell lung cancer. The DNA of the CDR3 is TGCAGTGCAAGTCCGGGACAGACTTATGGCTACACCTTC. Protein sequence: CSASPGQTYGYTF.